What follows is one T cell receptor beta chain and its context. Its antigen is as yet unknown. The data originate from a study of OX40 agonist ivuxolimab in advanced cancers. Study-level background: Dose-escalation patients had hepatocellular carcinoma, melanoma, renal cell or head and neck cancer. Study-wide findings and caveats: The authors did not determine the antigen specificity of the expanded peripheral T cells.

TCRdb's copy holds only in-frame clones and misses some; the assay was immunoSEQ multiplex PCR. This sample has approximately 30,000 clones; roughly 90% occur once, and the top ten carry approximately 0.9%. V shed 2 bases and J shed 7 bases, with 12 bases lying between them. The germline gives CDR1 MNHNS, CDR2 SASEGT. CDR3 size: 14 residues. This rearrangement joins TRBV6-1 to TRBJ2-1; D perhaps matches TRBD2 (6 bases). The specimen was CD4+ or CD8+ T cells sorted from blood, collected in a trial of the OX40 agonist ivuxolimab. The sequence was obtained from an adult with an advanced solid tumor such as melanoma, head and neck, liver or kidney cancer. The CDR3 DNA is TGTGCCAGCAGTGAAAGGGTCGCGGGGAATGAGCAGTTCTTC. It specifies CASSERVAGNEQFF.